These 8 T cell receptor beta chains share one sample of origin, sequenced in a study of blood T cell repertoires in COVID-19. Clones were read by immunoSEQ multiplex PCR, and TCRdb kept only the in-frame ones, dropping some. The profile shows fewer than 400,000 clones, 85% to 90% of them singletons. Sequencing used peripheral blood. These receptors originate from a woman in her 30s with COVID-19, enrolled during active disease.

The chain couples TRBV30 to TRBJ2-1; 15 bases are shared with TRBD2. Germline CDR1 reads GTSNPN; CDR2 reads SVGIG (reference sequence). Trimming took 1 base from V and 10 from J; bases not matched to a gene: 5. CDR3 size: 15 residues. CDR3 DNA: TGTGCCTGGAGTGAGGGACTAGCGGGAGGACTGGAGCAGTTCTTC. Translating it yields CAWSEGLAGGLEQFF. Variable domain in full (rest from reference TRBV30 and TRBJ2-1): SQTIHQWPATLVQPVGSPLSLECTVEGTSNPNLYWYRQAAGRGLQLLFYSVGIGQISSEVPQNLSASRPQDRQFILSSKKLLLSDSGFYLCAWSEGLAGGLEQFFGPGTRLTVL.

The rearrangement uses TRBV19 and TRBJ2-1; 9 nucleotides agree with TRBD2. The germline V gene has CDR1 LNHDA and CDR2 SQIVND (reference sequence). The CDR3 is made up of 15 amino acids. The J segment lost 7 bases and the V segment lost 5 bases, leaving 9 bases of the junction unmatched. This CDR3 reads CASSPIGLAINEQFF. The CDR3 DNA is TGTGCCAGTAGTCCTATCGGACTAGCGATTAATGAGCAGTTCTTC.

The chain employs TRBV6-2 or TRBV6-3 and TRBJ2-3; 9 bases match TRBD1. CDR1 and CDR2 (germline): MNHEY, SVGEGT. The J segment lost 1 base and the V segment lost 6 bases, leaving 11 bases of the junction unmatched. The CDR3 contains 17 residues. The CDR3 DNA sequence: TGTGCCAGCAGCCTCAGGGGACAGGGAAGAGGCACAGATACGCAGTATTTT. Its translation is CASSLRGQGRGTDTQYF.

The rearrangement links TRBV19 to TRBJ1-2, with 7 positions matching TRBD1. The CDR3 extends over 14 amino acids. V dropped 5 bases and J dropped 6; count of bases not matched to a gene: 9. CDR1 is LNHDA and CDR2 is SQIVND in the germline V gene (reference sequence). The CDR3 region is CASSRQDRENGYTF. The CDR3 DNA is TGTGCCAGTAGTCGCCAAGACAGGGAGAATGGCTACACCTTC.

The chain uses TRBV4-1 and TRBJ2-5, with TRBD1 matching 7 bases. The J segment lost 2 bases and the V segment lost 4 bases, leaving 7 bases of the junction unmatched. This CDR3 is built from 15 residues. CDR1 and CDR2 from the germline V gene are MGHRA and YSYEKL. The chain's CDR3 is CASSLSDRRQETQYF. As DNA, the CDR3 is TGCGCCAGCAGCCTGTCGGACAGGCGACAAGAGACCCAGTACTTC.

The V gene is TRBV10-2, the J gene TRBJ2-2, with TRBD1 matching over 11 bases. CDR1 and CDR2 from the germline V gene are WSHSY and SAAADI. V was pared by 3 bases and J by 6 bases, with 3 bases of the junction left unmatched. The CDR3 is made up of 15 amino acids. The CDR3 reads CASSEGQGAAGELFF. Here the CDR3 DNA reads TGCGCCAGCAGTGAAGGACAGGGGGCGGCCGGGGAGCTGTTTTTT.

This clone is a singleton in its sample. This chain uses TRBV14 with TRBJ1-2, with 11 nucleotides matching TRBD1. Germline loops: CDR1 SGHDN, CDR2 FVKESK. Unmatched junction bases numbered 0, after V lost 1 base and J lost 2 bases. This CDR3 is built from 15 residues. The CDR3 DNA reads TGTGCCAGCAGCCAAGGGGACAGGGGGAACTATGGCTACACCTTC. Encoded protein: CASSQGDRGNYGYTF. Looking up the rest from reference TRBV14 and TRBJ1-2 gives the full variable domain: EAGVTQFPSHSVIEKGQTVTLRCDPISGHDNLYWYRRVMGKEIKFLLHFVKESKQDESGMPNNRFLAERTGGTYSTLKVQPAELEDSGVYFCASSQGDRGNYGYTFGSGTRLTVV.

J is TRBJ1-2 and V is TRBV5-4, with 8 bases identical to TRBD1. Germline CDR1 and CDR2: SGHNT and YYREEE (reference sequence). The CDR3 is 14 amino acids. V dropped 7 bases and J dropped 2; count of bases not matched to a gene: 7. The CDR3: CASRIRQGNYGYTF. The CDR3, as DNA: TGTGCCAGCCGTATCCGACAGGGGAACTATGGCTACACCTTC.